The entry below describes one T cell receptor beta chain. Its antigen is unidentified. In the PCR, 60 Vbeta and 13 Jbeta primers were used. TCRdb's table, derived via immunoSEQ multiplex PCR, lists solely in-frame clones and lacks some. The table lists some 140,000 clones, 70% to 80% of them singletons. The data belong to a study of cytomegalovirus exposure and HLA in healthy donors. Overall study results and limits: An analysis that came later showed most CMV-associated TCR beta chains appearing HLA-restricted. Testing in vitro showed three CMV-associated chains specific for CMV antigens.

The CDR3 has 12 residues. J was trimmed by 5 bases and V by 8 bases; bases with no gene match: 7. Germline V gene lookup returns CDR1 SQVTM and CDR2 ANQGSEA. This TCR came from a man aged 35-49 years in good health and CMV-seropositive. The chain carries TRBV29-1 and TRBJ2-7; TRBD2 aligns across 9 bases. The sample consisted of PBMCs. This chain's CDR3 is CSPGRGGDEQYF. The CDR3 nucleotides read TGCAGCCCAGGGCGGGGGGGGGACGAGCAGTACTTC.